The next 9 T cell receptor beta chains were all read from a single sample in a study of blood T cell repertoires in COVID-19. Only in-frame clones appear in the TCRdb table, and some are missing; sequencing was by immunoSEQ multiplex PCR. The sample lists fewer than 110,000 clones, roughly 90% occurring once. Sequencing was done on a sample of peripheral blood. All receptors derive from a woman aged 55-69 years with acute or convalescent COVID-19.

This chain uses TRBV19 with TRBJ2-2; D possibly corresponds to TRBD2 (5 bases). CDR1 LNHDA and CDR2 SQIVND come from the germline V gene (reference sequence). This CDR3 region has 14 residues. V gave up 1 base and J gave up 4 bases, with 7 bases separating them. The CDR3 region is CASSIAGFTGELFF. The CDR3 bases are TGTGCCAGTAGTATAGCGGGATTCACCGGGGAGCTGTTTTTT. Together with reference TRBV19 and TRBJ2-2, the CDR3 gives the full variable domain: DGGITQSPKYLFRKEGQNVTLSCEQNLNHDAMYWYRQDPGQGLRLIYYSQIVNDFQKGDIAEGYSVSREKKESFPLTVTSAQKNPTAFYLCASSIAGFTGELFFGEGSRLTVL.

The chain couples TRBV28 to TRBJ1-6; a possible D gene is TRBD1 (6 bases). The CDR3 contains 13 residues. Germline V lookup: CDR1 MDHEN, CDR2 SYDVKM. Written as DNA, the CDR3 is TGTGCGGCCCAGGGGATAGATAATTCACCCCTCCACTTT. Amino acids: CAAQGIDNSPLHF.

V and J are TRBV3-1 (or the pseudogene TRBV3-2) and TRBJ2-1, with TRBD2 identical over 10 bases. The CDR3 has 16 amino acids. Trimming cost V 2 bases and J 1 base; bases outside gene matches: 2. Germline V gene data show CDR1 as LGHDT and CDR2 as YNNKEL (reference sequence). CDR3 DNA: TGTGCCAGCAGCCAATCTAGCGGGAGTTCCTACAATGAGCAGTTCTTC. Protein sequence: CASSQSSGSSYNEQFF.

J is TRBJ1-1 and V is TRBV28; D is ambiguous. Germline CDR1 is MDHEN and CDR2 is SYDVKM. CDR3 length: 11 amino acids. Trimming pared 10 bases from V and 1 base from J, leaving 7 bases between. For the CDR3, the DNA is TGTGCCACCCTCCGGAACACTGAAGCTTTCTTT. This encodes CATLRNTEAFF.

This chain joins TRBV5-1 and TRBJ2-2; 9 bases fit TRBD2. Germline CDR1 is SGHRS and CDR2 is YFSETQ. The CDR3 extends over 14 amino acids. Trimming took 5 bases from V and 7 from J; bases not matched to a gene: 6. CDR3 nucleotides: TGCGCCAGCAGGGCTAGCGGGACGGACGGGGAGCTGTTTTTT. Translation gives CASRASGTDGELFF.

The chain uses TRBV5-6 and TRBJ1-1, with D perhaps matching TRBD1 (5 bases). V was pared by 1 base and J by 1 base, with 17 bases between. The CDR3 contains 17 residues. Germline CDR1 SGHDT, CDR2 YYEEEE. CDR3 DNA sequence: TGTGCCAGCAGCTTGATCCCCTGGGGAGGGACGAACACTGAAGCTTTCTTT. Translation gives CASSLIPWGGTNTEAFF.

The chain uses TRBV27 and TRBJ2-1, with D perhaps TRBD2 (6 bases). The CDR3 contains 16 residues. V lost 5 bases to trimming and J lost 1 base, with 15 bases between them. Germline-derived CDR1 and CDR2 are MNHEY and SMNVEV (reference sequence). This chain's CDR3 is CASSPRGDLSYNEQFF. The DNA of the CDR3 is TGTGCCAGCAGTCCGCGCGGGGACTTGTCCTACAATGAGCAGTTCTTC.

The CDR3 DNA reads as TGTGCCAGCAGCCCCCAGGGATCGAACACTGAAGCTTTCTTT. This codes for CASSPQGSNTEAFF. The chain is built from TRBV7-9 and TRBJ1-1; tentatively, D is TRBD1 (5 bases). V dropped 5 bases and J dropped 1 base, with 11 bases sitting between them. CDR1 and CDR2 from the germline V gene are SEHNR and FQNEAQ (reference sequence). The CDR3 has 14 residues.

The chain uses TRBV30 and TRBJ1-6, with no clear D. The CDR3 contains 15 residues. Trimming left V 1 base short and J 8 bases short, with 15 bases between. CDR1 is GTSNPN, CDR2 SVGIG, per germline (reference sequence). The CDR3 is CAWSGAEPSYSPLHF. Written as DNA, the CDR3 is TGTGCCTGGAGTGGAGCGGAACCCAGTTATTCACCCCTCCACTTT.